These T cell receptor beta chains were read from a single sample in a study of technical replicates of blood from a few donors. Assay: immunoSEQ multiplex PCR; the TCRdb copy retains only in-frame clones and omits some. The sample yields about 89,000 clones, approximately 96% seen once. Specimen: T cells isolated from PBMCs. The source of these receptors is a human donor in good health. Both conserved end residues are part of each CDR3. The D gene is left open where the match is weak. Rows give clone size only sometimes, using once, few, many, or a class for an expanded clone.

TRBV7-9,TRBJ2-2,.,TRBD2,CASSLLGLAVNTGELFF,TGTGCCAGCAGCTTATTGGGACTAGCGGTGAACACCGGGGAGCTGTTTTTT
TRBV5-1,TRBJ2-5,.,.,CASSLTGETQYF,TGCGCCAGCAGCTTGACAGGGGAGACCCAGTACTTC
TRBV27,TRBJ2-7,.,TRBD2,CASSSNSGALSYEQYF,TGTGCCAGCAGTTCCAATAGCGGGGCCCTCTCCTACGAGCAGTACTTC
TRBV30,TRBJ1-4,.,TRBD1,CAWSELYRQGAEKLFF,TGTGCCTGGAGTGAATTGTACAGACAGGGGGCCGAAAAACTGTTTTTT
TRBV29-1,TRBJ1-2,.,.,CSVALQDYYGYTF,TGCAGCGTTGCTCTCCAGGACTACTATGGCTACACCTTC
TRBV19,TRBJ2-3,.,TRBD2,CASSGIAGGYTDTQYF,TGTGCCAGTAGTGGTATAGCGGGAGGGTACACAGATACGCAGTATTTT
TRBV6-4,TRBJ2-3,once,.,CASSLRGRDTQYF,TGTGCCAGCAGTCTTAGGGGGAGAGATACGCAGTATTTT
TRBV6-5,TRBJ2-1,.,.,CASSYFGDWSYNEQFF,TGTGCCAGCAGTTACTTTGGAGACTGGTCCTACAATGAGCAGTTCTTC
TRBV2,TRBJ2-3,.,.,CASTILTDTQYF,TGTGCCAGCACTATTCTCACAGATACGCAGTATTTT
TRBV9,TRBJ1-2,once,.,CASSVGQGPNYGYTF,TGTGCCAGCAGCGTAGGTCAGGGGCCTAACTATGGCTACACCTTC
TRBV21-1,TRBJ1-2,once,.,CASSKVPAERSYGYTF,TGTGCCAGCAGCAAAGTCCCGGCGGAGAGGTCCTATGGCTACACCTTC
TRBV15,TRBJ2-5,.,.,CATSREFKTQYF,TGTGCCACCAGCAGAGAGTTCAAGACCCAGTACTTC
TRBV7-9,TRBJ2-7,.,.,CASSFIGVVSSYEQYF,TGTGCCAGCAGCTTTATAGGGGTCGTGTCCTCCTACGAGCAGTACTTC
TRBV6-1,TRBJ1-5,.,.,CASSEMEIYSNQPQHF,TGTGCCAGCAGTGAAATGGAGATATATAGCAATCAGCCCCAGCATTTT
TRBV4-1,TRBJ2-6,.,TRBD1,CASRQPGQGLSGANVLTF,TGCGCCAGCAGGCAACCGGGACAGGGGCTTTCTGGGGCCAACGTCCTGACTTTC
TRBV18,TRBJ1-4,once,.,CASSQRRTRERDRRFEKLFF,TGTGCCAGCTCACAGAGGCGGACGAGGGAGAGAGACAGGAGGTTTGAAAAACTGTTTTTT
TRBV18,TRBJ1-3,.,.,CASSPQNPTASGNTIYF,TGTGCCAGCTCACCACAGAACCCGACAGCCTCTGGAAACACCATATATTTT
TRBV18,TRBJ1-2,.,.,CASSPRTSGYTF,TGTGCCAGCTCACCCCGGACAAGCGGCTACACCTTC
TRBV5-1,TRBJ2-3,.,.,CASSFLSNSPTDTQYF,TGCGCCAGCAGCTTTCTTAGTAACTCCCCCACAGATACGCAGTATTTT
TRBV7-9,TRBJ1-1,.,TRBD1,CASSLEFAGQGATEAFF,TGTGCCAGCAGCTTAGAATTCGCTGGACAGGGGGCCACTGAAGCTTTCTTT
TRBV29-1,TRBJ2-2,.,TRBD1,CSETGAADFNTGELFF,TGCAGCGAAACAGGGGCAGCCGATTTTAACACCGGGGAGCTGTTTTTT
TRBV28,TRBJ1-1,.,TRBD1,CASSPGGGYTEAFF,TGTGCCAGCAGTCCAGGGGGCGGGTACACTGAAGCTTTCTTT
TRBV10-3,TRBJ1-4,.,.,CAISGFAGSTNEKLFF,TGTGCCATCAGTGGGTTCGCTGGCTCAACTAATGAAAAACTGTTTTTT
TRBV27,TRBJ2-1,.,.,CATTPGLGLLHEQFF,TGTGCCACGACCCCGGGCCTTGGACTCCTCCATGAGCAGTTCTTC
TRBV7-9,TRBJ1-5,.,.,CASSFSGDQPQHF,TGTGCCAGCAGCTTTAGCGGGGATCAGCCCCAGCATTTT
TRBV4-1,TRBJ1-2,.,.,CASSQDQSPGVNGYTF,TGCGCCAGCAGCCAAGATCAGTCACCAGGGGTTAATGGCTACACCTTC
TRBV6-5,TRBJ2-7,.,TRBD2,CASSGSGRADEQYF,TGTGCCAGCAGCGGTAGCGGGAGGGCCGACGAGCAGTACTTC
TRBV18,TRBJ2-1,.,.,CASSPTRVESEQFF,TGTGCCAGCTCACCGACTAGGGTTGAGAGTGAGCAGTTCTTC
TRBV5-1,TRBJ2-1,once,.,CASSLDYGGEDEQFF,TGCGCCAGCAGCTTGGATTACGGGGGAGAGGATGAGCAGTTCTTC
TRBV14,TRBJ1-3,.,TRBD1,CASSQRKSLTGSGNTIYF,TGTGCCAGCAGTCAGCGCAAGAGCTTGACAGGGAGTGGAAACACCATATATTTT
TRBV28,TRBJ2-3,.,.,CASSFGGAEDTQYF,TGTGCCAGCTCCTTTGGTGGGGCGGAAGATACGCAGTATTTT
TRBV11-1,TRBJ1-2,.,.,CASSPTGSRGYTF,TGTGCCAGCAGCCCCACAGGGTCGCGGGGCTACACCTTC
TRBV6-5,TRBJ2-2,once,TRBD1,CASGDREGTGELFF,TGTGCCAGCGGCGACAGGGAAGGAACCGGGGAGCTGTTTTTT
TRBV7-7,TRBJ2-5,.,TRBD1,CASSLTGGPKGETQYF,TGTGCTAGCAGCCTGACAGGGGGCCCCAAGGGGGAGACCCAGTACTTC
TRBV19,TRBJ2-5,.,TRBD1,CASSIGDRGETQYF,TGTGCCAGTAGTATAGGAGACAGGGGAGAGACCCAGTACTTC
TRBV19,TRBJ2-2,.,TRBD2,CASSPGTTYTGELFF,TGTGCCAGTAGTCCCGGGACTACATACACCGGGGAGCTGTTTTTT
TRBV6-1,TRBJ2-7,.,.,CASSGQSYEQYF,TGTGCCAGCAGTGGACAATCCTACGAGCAGTACTTC
TRBV27,TRBJ2-2,.,.,CASSQTGTGRELFF,TGTGCCAGCAGCCAGACAGGGACTGGGCGGGAGCTGTTTTTT
TRBV5-1,TRBJ1-6,.,.,CASSLEFAGTTDNSPLHF,TGCGCCAGCAGCTTGGAGTTCGCAGGGACAACCGATAATTCACCCCTCCACTTT
TRBV28,TRBJ1-2,.,TRBD1,CASSLGTGGVYGYTF,TGTGCCAGCAGTTTAGGGACAGGGGGTGTCTATGGCTACACCTTC
TRBV27,TRBJ2-7,.,TRBD2,CASGTSPLEQYF,TGTGCCTCAGGGACTAGCCCTCTCGAGCAGTACTTC
TRBV9,TRBJ2-5,.,.,CASSVGQSVRETQYF,TGTGCCAGCAGCGTAGGACAGTCGGTGCGGGAGACCCAGTACTTC